A single sample is the source of the 15 T cell receptor beta chains below, sequenced in a study of B cell selection in AIRE deficiency. Produced via immunoSEQ multiplex PCR; TCRdb's table is partial and in-frame only. The sample includes 20,000 to 25,000 clones, 95% to 98% of them seen just once. Conventional CD4 T cells were sorted as CD4+CD127+ cells. Material for sequencing was conventional CD4+ T cells sorted from PBMCs. The receptors come from a human donor with AIRE deficiency.

The chain joins TRBV6-1 to TRBJ1-6, with D perhaps TRBD1 (5 bases). The V and J ends lost 3 bases and 12 bases respectively, with 12 bases between them. The CDR3 loop spans 13 amino acids. CDR1 and CDR2 from the germline V gene are MNHNS and SASEGT. The CDR3 DNA follows: TGTGCCAGCAGTGATGTAGGGGAAAGACCCCTCCACTTT. Protein sequence: CASSDVGERPLHF.

This chain connects TRBV7-2 to TRBJ2-7; TRBD1 matches 10 bases. CDR3 length: 15 amino acids. The V and J ends lost 5 bases and 7 bases, in that order; junction bases with no gene match: 11. Per the germline V gene, CDR1 is SGHTA and CDR2 is FQGNSA. CDR3 coding DNA: TGTGCCAGCAGCCCACCGGGACAGGGGATACGTGAGCAGTACTTC. It specifies CASSPPGQGIREQYF.

The rearrangement uses TRBV6-1 and TRBJ2-7; D call uncertain. Germline CDR1 and CDR2: MNHNS and SASEGT. The CDR3 contains 12 residues. V was pared by 6 bases and J by 2 bases, with 8 bases between. CDR3 coding DNA: TGTGCCAGCAGGACTGTTGCCTACGAGCAGTACTTC. This codes for CASRTVAYEQYF.

The gene calls are TRBV28 and TRBJ1-1; 7 bases match TRBD1. Germline V gene sequence: CDR1 MDHEN, CDR2 SYDVKM. The length of the CDR3 is 14 residues. The V segment lost 4 bases and the J segment 0 bases; nucleotides outside the gene matches: 2. CDR3 nucleotide sequence: TGTGCCAGCAGTTCGGGACAGTTGAACACTGAAGCTTTCTTT. It specifies CASSSGQLNTEAFF.

The chain links TRBV7-9 to TRBJ1-3; weak D call: TRBD1 (5 bases). Deletions cut 2 bases from V and 4 bases from J, with 15 bases between. This CDR3 has 16 residues. Germline V lookup: CDR1 SEHNR, CDR2 FQNEAQ (reference sequence). The CDR3 DNA follows: TGTGCCAGCAGCTTACAGGCGGCAGGGTGGGGAAACACCATATATTTT. Its protein is CASSLQAAGWGNTIYF.

This sequence joins TRBV30 and TRBJ2-2; a possible D gene is TRBD1 (5 bases). CDR1 is GTSNPN, CDR2 SVGIG, per germline (reference sequence). Between the trimmed V and J ends, which lost 7 bases and 2 bases, there was a span of 14 bases. CDR3 length: 14 residues. CDR3 nucleotide sequence: TGTGCCTTAACGGTGACAGTTAACACCGGGGAGCTGTTTTTT. Translating gives CALTVTVNTGELFF.

This chain joins TRBV28 and TRBJ1-1; TRBD1 is a possible D gene (5 bases). V shed 8 bases and J shed 6 bases, with 25 bases lying between them. CDR1 and CDR2 from the germline V gene are MDHEN and SYDVKM. The CDR3 runs to 16 residues. This CDR3 reads CASPKTEGEVGSEAFF. CDR3 sequence (DNA): TGTGCCAGCCCAAAGACCGAAGGGGAAGTCGGGTCTGAAGCTTTCTTT.

In regard to this clone: A junction end diverges from the germline sequence, so it may reflect a read error. The chain has TRBV7-7 and TRBJ2-5; the D gene could be TRBD1 or TRBD2 (5 bases each). The CDR3 extends over 15 amino acids. Germline loops: CDR1 SSHAT, CDR2 FNYEAQ (reference sequence). The DNA of the CDR3 is TGTGCTAGCAGCTTAGGGGCCAGCGGCCAAGAGACCCAGTACTTC. This gives the protein CASSLGASGQETQYF. Filled out from reference TRBV7-7 and TRBJ2-5, the complete variable domain reads GAGVSQSPRYKVTKRGQDVTLRCDPISSHATLYWYQQALGQGPEFLTYFNYEAQPDKSGLPSDRFSAERPEGSISTLTIQRTEQRDSAMYRCASSLGASGQETQYFGPGTRLLVL.

The chain has TRBV5-8 and TRBJ2-3, with TRBD2 matching 8 bases. Germline V gene data show CDR1 as SGHTS and CDR2 as YDEGEE. V shed 4 bases, J shed 0 bases, and the junction held 10 bases outside the gene matches. The CDR3 contains 17 residues. CDR3 DNA: TGTGCCAGCAGCCCTGGGCTACTAGCGGCTAGCACAGATACGCAGTATTTT. Translated, it gives CASSPGLLAASTDTQYF. Filled out from reference TRBV5-8 and TRBJ2-3, the complete variable domain reads EAGVTQSPTHLIKTRGQQATLRCSPISGHTSVYWYQQALGLGLQFLLWYDEGEERNRGNFPPRFSGRQFPNYSSELNVNALELEDSALYLCASSPGLLAASTDTQYFGPGTRLTVL.

The chain uses TRBV5-4 and TRBJ1-1; D remains unclear. This CDR3 region has 13 residues. V was cut by 2 bases and J by 1 base, with 6 bases left in between. Germline assignment: CDR1 SGHNT and CDR2 YYREEE (reference sequence). The CDR3 DNA is TGTGCCAGCAGCTTCCGGCGGAACACTGAAGCTTTCTTT. As protein: CASSFRRNTEAFF.

Here the CDR3 reads CASSAQALSGRADEQYF. The CDR3 coding sequence is TGTGCCAGCTCAGCACAGGCCCTTAGCGGGAGGGCCGACGAGCAGTACTTC. V gene TRBV18 combines with J gene TRBJ2-7, with 11 bases that match TRBD2. The junction had 14 bases not matched to a gene; V was cut back by 5 bases and J by 5 bases. Germline V gene data show CDR1 as KGHSH and CDR2 as LQKENI. The CDR3 runs 17 residues.

J is TRBJ2-7 and V is TRBV6-5; TRBD2 might be the D (5 bases). The CDR3 is 16 amino acids. Trimming stripped 0 bases from V and 0 bases from J, with 12 bases between. Germline CDR1 is MNHEY and CDR2 is SVGAGI. The CDR3 is CASSYSKVRGSYEQYF. The CDR3 bases are TGTGCCAGCAGTTACTCGAAGGTTCGGGGCTCCTACGAGCAGTACTTC.

The CDR3, as DNA: TGTGCCAGCAGGTCGGTTGGTGAAAAACTGTTTTTT. This translates into CASRSVGEKLFF. The chain has TRBV27 and TRBJ1-4, with D unresolved. Trimming pared 6 bases from V and 7 bases from J, leaving 9 bases between. The CDR3 contains 12 residues. The germline V gene has CDR1 MNHEY and CDR2 SMNVEV (reference sequence).

This chain joins TRBV10-2 and TRBJ2-1; 10 bases fit TRBD2. Germline trimming cut 6 bases from V and 9 bases from J; bases unmatched to any gene: 5. CDR1 is WSHSY and CDR2 is SAAADI in the germline V gene. The length of the CDR3 is 13 residues. CDR3 in amino acids: CASRAGGPPEQFF. DNA for the CDR3: TGCGCCAGCAGAGCGGGAGGGCCCCCTGAGCAGTTCTTC.

V and J are TRBV7-2 and TRBJ1-5; D call uncertain. This CDR3 is built from 13 residues. The germline CDR1 and CDR2 sequences are SGHTA and FQGNSA. Trimming shortened V by 4 bases and J by 5 bases, and 9 bases separated the two germline ends. In DNA form, the CDR3 reads TGTGCCAGCAGCTACAAATCGGATCAGCCCCAGCATTTT. Amino acid sequence: CASSYKSDQPQHF.